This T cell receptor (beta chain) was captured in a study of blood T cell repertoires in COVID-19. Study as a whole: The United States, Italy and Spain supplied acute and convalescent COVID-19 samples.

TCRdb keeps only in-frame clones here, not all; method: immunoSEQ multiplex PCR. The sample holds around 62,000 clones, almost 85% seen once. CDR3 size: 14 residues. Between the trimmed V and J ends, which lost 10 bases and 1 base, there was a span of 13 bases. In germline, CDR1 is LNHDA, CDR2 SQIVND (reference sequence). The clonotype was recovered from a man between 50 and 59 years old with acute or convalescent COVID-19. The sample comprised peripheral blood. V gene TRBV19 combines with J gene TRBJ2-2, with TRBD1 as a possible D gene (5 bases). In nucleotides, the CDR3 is TGTGCCACTGGGGCCAATCGGAACACCGGGGAGCTGTTTTTT. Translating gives CATGANRNTGELFF.